This TCR beta chain was observed in a study of regulatory T cells in long-lasting Graves disease. Relying on iRepertoire HTBI primers and Arm-PCR of CDR3 regions, the team built TCR beta libraries. Original data processing: Segment identification across samples yielded about 60 TRBV and some 13 TRBJ segments. Each CDR3 protein is one row after TCRdb ran MiXCR on the multiplex PCR reads. TCRdb's processing, not the study's, gives the V and J calls here. The sample has about 530,000 distinct CDR3 sequences, roughly 16% seen once. Study-level points and caveats: Lower TCR diversity was seen in persistent Graves' patients than in newly diagnosed ones.

Time point defined: newly diagnosed GD, antithyroid drugs for less than 3 months. TCR sequences were obtained from RNA taken from PBMCs. There are many counts of this clonotype. Its specificity is unknown. The same specimen was also included in a second study, on T cells in Graves' hyperthyroidism and ophthalmopathy.

The sample here was peripheral blood mononuclear cells (PBMCs), taken at new diagnosis, from a patient treated with antithyroid drugs. This sequence originates from a woman aged 35 to 60 with Graves disease.

CDR3 residues: CASSSSSRAEEQFF. The CDR3 coding sequence is TGTGCCAGCAGCTCTTCTTCCAGGGCGGAGGAGCAGTTCTTC. The V and J genes are TRBV12-3 or TRBV12-4 and TRBJ2-1; D may be TRBD1 (5 bases). CDR3 length: 14 amino acids. The V end lost 6 bases, the J end lost 10 bases, and 19 bases lay between the germline ends.